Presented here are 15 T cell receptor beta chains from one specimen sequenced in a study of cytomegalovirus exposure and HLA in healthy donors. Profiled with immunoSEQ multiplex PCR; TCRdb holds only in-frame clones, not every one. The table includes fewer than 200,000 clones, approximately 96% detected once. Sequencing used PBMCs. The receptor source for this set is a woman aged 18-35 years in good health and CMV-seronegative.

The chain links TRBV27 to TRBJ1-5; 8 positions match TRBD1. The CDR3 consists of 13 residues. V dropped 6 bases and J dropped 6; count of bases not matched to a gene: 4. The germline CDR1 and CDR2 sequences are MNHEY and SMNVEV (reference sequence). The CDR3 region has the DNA TGTGCCAGCAGGGGGCAGGGGGCTCAGCCCCAGCATTTT. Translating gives CASRGQGAQPQHF.

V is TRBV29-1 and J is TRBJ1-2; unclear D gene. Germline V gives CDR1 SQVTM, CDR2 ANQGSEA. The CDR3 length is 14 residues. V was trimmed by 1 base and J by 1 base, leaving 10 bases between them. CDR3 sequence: CSVEGESGNYGYTF. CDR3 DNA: TGCAGCGTTGAAGGGGAGTCTGGTAACTATGGCTACACCTTC. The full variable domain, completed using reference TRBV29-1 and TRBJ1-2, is SAVISQKPSRDICQRGTSLTIQCQVDSQVTMMFWYRQQPGQSLTLIATANQGSEATYESGFVIDKFPISRPNLTFSTLTVSNMSPEDSSIYLCSVEGESGNYGYTFGSGTRLTVV.

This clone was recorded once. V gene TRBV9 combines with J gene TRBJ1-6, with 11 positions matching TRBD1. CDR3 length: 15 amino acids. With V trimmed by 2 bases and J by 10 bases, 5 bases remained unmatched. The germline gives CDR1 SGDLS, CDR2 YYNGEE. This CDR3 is CASSVAGTGGSPLHF. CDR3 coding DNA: TGTGCCAGCAGCGTGGCTGGGACAGGGGGATCACCCCTCCACTTT.

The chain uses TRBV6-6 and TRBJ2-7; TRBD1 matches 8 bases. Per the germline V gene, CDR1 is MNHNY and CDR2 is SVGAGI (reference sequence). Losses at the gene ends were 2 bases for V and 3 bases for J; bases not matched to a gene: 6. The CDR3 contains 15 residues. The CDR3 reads CASSYGQGTNYEQYF. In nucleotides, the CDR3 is TGTGCCAGCAGTTACGGACAGGGAACAAACTACGAGCAGTACTTC.

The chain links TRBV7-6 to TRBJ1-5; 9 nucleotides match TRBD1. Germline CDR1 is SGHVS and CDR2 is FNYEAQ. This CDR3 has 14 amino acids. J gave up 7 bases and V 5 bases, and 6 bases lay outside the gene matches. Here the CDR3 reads CASSLTGGRQPQHF. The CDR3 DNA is TGTGCCAGCAGCCTGACAGGGGGTAGGCAGCCCCAGCATTTT.

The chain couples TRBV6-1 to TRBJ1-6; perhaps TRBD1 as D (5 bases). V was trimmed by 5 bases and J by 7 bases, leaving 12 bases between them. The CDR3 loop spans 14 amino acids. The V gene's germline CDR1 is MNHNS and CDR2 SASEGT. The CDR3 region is CASSRDWGNSPLHF. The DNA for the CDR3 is TGTGCCAGCAGTCGGGACTGGGGGAATTCACCCCTCCACTTT.

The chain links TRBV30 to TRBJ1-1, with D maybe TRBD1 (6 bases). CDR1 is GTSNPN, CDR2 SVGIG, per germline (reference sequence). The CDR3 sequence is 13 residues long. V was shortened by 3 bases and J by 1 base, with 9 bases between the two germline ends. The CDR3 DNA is TGTGCCTGGAGCAGGGGTCCGAACACTGAAGCTTTCTTT. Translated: CAWSRGPNTEAFF.

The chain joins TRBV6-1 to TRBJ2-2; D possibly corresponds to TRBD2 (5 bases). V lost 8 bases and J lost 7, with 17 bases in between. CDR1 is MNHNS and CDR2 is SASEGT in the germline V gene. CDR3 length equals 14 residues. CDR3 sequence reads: CASRLLREGGELFF. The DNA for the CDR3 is TGTGCCAGCCGGTTGTTGAGGGAAGGCGGGGAGCTGTTTTTT.

The CDR3 nucleotides are TGTGCCAGCAGTTCCAGAGGGGGCGCGGGATATGGCTACACCTTC. This translates into CASSSRGGAGYGYTF. The genes are TRBV6-5 and TRBJ1-2; 7 bases fit TRBD1. Germline V gives CDR1 MNHEY, CDR2 SVGAGI. CDR3 length: 15 residues. J gave up 5 bases and V 4 bases, and 10 bases lay outside the gene matches.

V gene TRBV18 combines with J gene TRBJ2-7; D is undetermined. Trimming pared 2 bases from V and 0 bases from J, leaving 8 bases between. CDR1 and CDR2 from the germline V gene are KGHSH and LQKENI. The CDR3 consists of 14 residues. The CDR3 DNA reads TGTGCCAGCTCACCATTGCAGGTCTCCTACGAGCAGTACTTC. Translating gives CASSPLQVSYEQYF. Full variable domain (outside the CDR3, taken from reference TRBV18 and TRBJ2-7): NAGVMQNPRHLVRRRGQEARLRCSPMKGHSHVYWYRQLPEEGLKFMVYLQKENIIDESGMPKERFSAEFPKEGPSILRIQQVVRGDSAAYFCASSPLQVSYEQYFGPGTRLTVT.

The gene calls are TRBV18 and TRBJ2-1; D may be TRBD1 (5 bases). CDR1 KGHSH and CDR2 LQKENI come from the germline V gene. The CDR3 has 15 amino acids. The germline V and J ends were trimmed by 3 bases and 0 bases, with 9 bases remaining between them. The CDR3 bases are TGTGCCAGCTCACCTCTGACAGCCTCCTACAATGAGCAGTTCTTC. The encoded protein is CASSPLTASYNEQFF.

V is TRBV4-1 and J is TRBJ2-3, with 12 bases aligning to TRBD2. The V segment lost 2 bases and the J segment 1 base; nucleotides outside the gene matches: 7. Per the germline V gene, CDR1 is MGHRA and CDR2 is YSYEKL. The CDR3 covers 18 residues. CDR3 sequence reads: CASSQRLAGGQGTDTQYF. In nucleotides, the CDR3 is TGCGCCAGCAGCCAAAGGCTAGCGGGGGGGCAGGGCACAGATACGCAGTATTTT.

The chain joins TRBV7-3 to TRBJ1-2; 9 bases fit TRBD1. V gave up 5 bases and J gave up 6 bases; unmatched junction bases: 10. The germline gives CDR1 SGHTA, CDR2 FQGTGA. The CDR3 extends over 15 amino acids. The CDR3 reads CASSRTGGASDGYTF. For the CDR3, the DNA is TGTGCCAGCAGCCGAACAGGGGGCGCGTCTGATGGCTACACCTTC.

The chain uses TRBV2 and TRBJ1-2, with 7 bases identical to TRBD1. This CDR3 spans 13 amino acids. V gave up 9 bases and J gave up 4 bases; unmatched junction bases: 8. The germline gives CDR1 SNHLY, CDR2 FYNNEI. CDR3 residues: CASQGTVSYGYTF. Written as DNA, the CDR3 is TGTGCCAGTCAGGGGACAGTGAGCTATGGCTACACCTTC.

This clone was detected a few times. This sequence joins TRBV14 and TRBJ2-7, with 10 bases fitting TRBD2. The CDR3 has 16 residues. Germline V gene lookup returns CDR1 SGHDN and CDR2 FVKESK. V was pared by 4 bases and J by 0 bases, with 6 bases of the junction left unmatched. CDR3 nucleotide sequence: TGTGCCAGCAGCCGTCTAGCGGGGGCCCCCTCCTACGAGCAGTACTTC. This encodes CASSRLAGAPSYEQYF.